What follows is one T cell receptor (beta chain) and its context. Its antigen is unknown. No qualities accompany the bases; no much larger clone lies one base away. Libraries were built with the immunoSEQ multiplex PCR assay. For TCR sequencing, RNA was extracted from every sample and reverse transcribed into cDNA to serve as template. First-strand cDNA was synthesized using SuperScript III with a 2:1 mix of oligo-dT and random hexamers. A synthetic immune receptor repertoire was used to gauge amplification bias, and whatever bias remained was removed computationally. The authors' analysis ran thus. Raw reads were preprocessed for error removal, and CDR3 was defined according to IMGT conventions as running from the conserved cysteine to phenylalanine. Clonality was calculated as 1 minus Shannon entropy normalized by log2 of the number of productive unique TCRs. Whether each scalp clone was CD4 or CD8 was inferred by checking scalp TCRbeta sequences against the CD4 and CD8 repertoires from sorted blood. TCRdb mirrors the immuneACCESS table, restricted to in-frame sequences. Some clones are absent from its copies; in checked studies, under half trace to an unresolved V gene, and the reason for the others is unknown. That table supplies the V and J calls and clone size; D and trimming were determined from the DNA. Counted in this sample were 110,000 to 150,000 clones; roughly 86% of them appeared once. The ten largest clones take up roughly 13% of the sample.

These data belong to a study of CD8+ T cells in alopecia areata (dated by TCRdb to 2017 to 2018). Turning to the overall study: The treated patients took part in an open-label pilot trial in which moderate-to-severe alopecia areata was treated with oral tofacitinib at 5 to 10 mg twice daily. Patients received tofacitinib for 6 to 18 months and were then followed off drug for 6 months to check for delayed response and recurrence. In treated patients, disease severity was measured using the SALT score, which gives the percentage of scalp surface area affected. To study T cell clonal expansion in alopecia areata, the researchers applied high-throughput TCRbeta sequencing to both the C3H/HeJ mouse model and human patients. In humans, TCRbeta sequencing was performed on scalp tissue and on sorted CD4+ and CD8+ peripheral blood T cells from healthy controls and from patients with patchy or totalis/universalis alopecia areata. Biopsies were taken from tofacitinib-treated patients at baseline and at 4 and 24 weeks of treatment, and a later scalp biopsy was taken in several of the tofacitinib-treated patients. Clonality in the scalp was compared among normal scalp (n=4), patchy alopecia areata scalp (n=8), and alopecia totalis/universalis scalp (n=8). RNA was obtained with the PAXgene miRNA kit for fixed scalp, the miRNeasy kit for PBMCs, and the RNeasy kit for mouse skin. TCRbeta CDR3 regions were amplified by immunoSEQ multiplex PCR using 35 Vbeta forward and 13 Jbeta reverse primers.

V is trimmed back by 7 bases and J by 4 bases, and the junction contains 4 bases that no gene match accounts for. Measured from the cysteine to the phenylalanine, the CDR3 is 14 residues long. Only the CDR3 region is kept as DNA, spanning 42 bases read in frame from base 1. Via the germline V gene, CDR1 is MGHRA and CDR2 YSYEKL. Findings and caveats that apply to the study as a whole: During tofacitinib treatment, many expanded lesional clones stuck around in both scalp and blood, and this persistence may partly explain why relapse happens after treatment is stopped. Tofacitinib significantly lowered scalp clonality and the number of expanded CD8+ clones among the top 100 scalp clones. Higher clonality and more expanded CD8+ clones were observed in lesional scalp than in normal scalp, particularly in alopecia totalis/universalis, a finding suggestive of antigenic drive. Unlike mouse skin, where gammadelta T cells dominate, normal human skin contains resident alphabeta T cells that get sequenced too, which complicates analysis of the scalp TCR repertoire. Compared with mice, TCR sequences shared between patients were less clear, possibly partly because of HLA diversity across the patient population. Because the treated cohort was small and had just a single nonresponder, larger studies are needed to establish links between baseline CD8+ expansion and response.

The time point label on this specimen signifies: about four weeks on oral tofacitinib. The treatment or condition label, read with the paper, signifies: oral pan-JAK inhibitor, 5-10 mg twice daily. From alopecia areata patients, peripheral blood was collected along with lesional scalp punch biopsies. PBMCs were isolated by density centrifugation and stained for CD3, CD4 and CD8, after which CD4+ and CD8+ T cells were sorted on a FACSAria. The chain was built from TRBV4-1 and TRBJ2-3; 11 nucleotides in the junction match TRBD1. Source: CD8+ T cells sorted from blood, taken at week 4, from a patient treated with tofacitinib. This sequence originates from a human donor with alopecia areata. In nucleotide form, the sequence is TGCGCCAGCATAGGACAGGGGGCCGCAGATACGCAGTATTTT. This sequence encodes CASIGQGAADTQYF.